Listed below are T cell receptor beta chains from one sample, sequenced in a study of beta chain features in type 1 diabetes. Sequencing used immunoSEQ multiplex PCR; TCRdb keeps in-frame clones, though not all of them. The sample lists under 450,000 clones, roughly 16% occurring once. Specimen: naive CD4+ T cells from blood. The receptors derive from a woman under 30 in good health. The CDR3 runs from the conserved cysteine through the conserved F or W. D genes are given only for firm matches. Clone size is shown for a subset of rows, as once, few, many or a class of expanded clone.

d_call: -
v_call: TRBV6-1
clone_size: few
j_call: TRBJ2-5
cdr3_aa: CASAPAGETQYF
cdr3_nt: TGTGCCAGCGCCCCGGCGGGGGAGACCCAGTACTTC

d_call: TRBD2
v_call: TRBV4-2
clone_size: few
j_call: TRBJ2-1
cdr3_aa: CASSQVLVLTRGEGLGSYNEQFF
cdr3_nt: TGTGCCAGCAGCCAAGTACTGGTGCTAACGCGGGGGGAGGGGCTAGGGTCCTACAATGAGCAGTTCTTC

d_call: TRBD1
v_call: TRBV29-1
clone_size: few
j_call: TRBJ1-5
cdr3_aa: CSVRTGIDQPQHF
cdr3_nt: TGCAGCGTCCGGACAGGGATCGATCAGCCCCAGCATTTT

d_call: -
v_call: TRBV5-1
clone_size: few
j_call: TRBJ2-7
cdr3_aa: CASSLNGVAGEQYF
cdr3_nt: TGCGCCAGCAGCTTGAACGGAGTCGCGGGCGAGCAGTACTTC

d_call: TRBD2
v_call: TRBV11-2
clone_size: -
j_call: TRBJ2-1
cdr3_aa: CASSLTGWTSGYNEQFF
cdr3_nt: TGTGCCAGCAGCTTAACCGGATGGACTAGCGGCTACAATGAGCAGTTCTTC

d_call: -
v_call: TRBV11-2
clone_size: -
j_call: TRBJ1-2
cdr3_aa: CASSLDPLWGYTF
cdr3_nt: TGTGCCAGCAGCTTAGACCCACTTTGGGGCTACACCTTC

d_call: -
v_call: TRBV20-1
clone_size: few
j_call: TRBJ2-5
cdr3_aa: CSAIPRETQYF
cdr3_nt: TGCAGTGCGATCCCGAGGGAGACCCAGTACTTC

d_call: TRBD1
v_call: TRBV19
clone_size: few
j_call: TRBJ2-6
cdr3_aa: CASSPWTGQTGANVLTF
cdr3_nt: TGTGCCAGTAGTCCTTGGACAGGACAAACTGGGGCCAACGTCCTGACTTTC

d_call: TRBD1
v_call: TRBV11-3
clone_size: few
j_call: TRBJ2-2
cdr3_aa: CASSLGQVNTGELFF
cdr3_nt: TGTGCCAGCAGCCTGGGACAGGTGAACACCGGGGAGCTGTTTTTT

d_call: -
v_call: TRBV5-1
clone_size: few
j_call: TRBJ2-5
cdr3_aa: CASSYSGETQYF
cdr3_nt: TGCGCCAGCAGCTACTCGGGGGAGACCCAGTACTTC

d_call: TRBD2
v_call: TRBV7-2
clone_size: -
j_call: TRBJ2-1
cdr3_aa: CASSFFSGTSYNEQFF
cdr3_nt: TGTGCCAGCAGCTTCTTTAGCGGGACCTCTTACAATGAGCAGTTCTTC

d_call: -
v_call: TRBV2
clone_size: -
j_call: TRBJ1-1
cdr3_aa: CASRTTGEYPEAFF
cdr3_nt: TGTGCCAGCAGGACAACGGGAGAGTATCCTGAAGCTTTCTTT

d_call: TRBD2
v_call: TRBV29-1
clone_size: -
j_call: TRBJ2-7
cdr3_aa: CSADGGGSSYEQYF
cdr3_nt: TGCAGCGCCGACGGCGGCGGGAGCTCCTACGAGCAGTACTTC

d_call: -
v_call: TRBV30
clone_size: few
j_call: TRBJ2-1
cdr3_aa: CAWSNSGPGEFF
cdr3_nt: TGTGCCTGGAGTAATAGCGGCCCTGGGGAGTTCTTC

d_call: TRBD1
v_call: TRBV7-2
clone_size: few
j_call: TRBJ1-1
cdr3_aa: CASSLDRDRVNTEAFF
cdr3_nt: TGTGCCAGCAGCTTAGATAGAGACAGGGTGAACACTGAAGCTTTCTTT

d_call: -
v_call: TRBV20-1
clone_size: -
j_call: TRBJ2-1
cdr3_aa: CSAPRGGEQFF
cdr3_nt: TGCAGTGCTCCGAGGGGGGGTGAGCAGTTCTTC

d_call: TRBD2
v_call: TRBV30
clone_size: few
j_call: TRBJ2-1
cdr3_aa: CAWRTFSGSNEQFF
cdr3_nt: TGTGCCTGGAGGACCTTTAGCGGGAGTAATGAGCAGTTCTTC

d_call: TRBD2
v_call: TRBV30
clone_size: few
j_call: TRBJ2-7
cdr3_aa: CAWSVGLAGHYEQYF
cdr3_nt: TGTGCCTGGAGTGTGGGACTAGCGGGACACTACGAGCAGTACTTC

d_call: -
v_call: TRBV18
clone_size: few
j_call: TRBJ2-3
cdr3_aa: CASSPPSPRADTQYF
cdr3_nt: TGTGCCAGCTCACCACCGAGCCCGCGGGCAGATACGCAGTATTTT

d_call: -
v_call: TRBV29-1
clone_size: few
j_call: TRBJ2-1
cdr3_aa: CSVELSGYSSYNEQFF
cdr3_nt: TGCAGCGTTGAATTGAGCGGGTATAGCTCCTACAATGAGCAGTTCTTC

d_call: -
v_call: TRBV7-9
clone_size: many
j_call: TRBJ2-5
cdr3_aa: CASSSQETQYF
cdr3_nt: TGTGCCAGCAGCTCGCAAGAGACCCAGTACTTC

d_call: -
v_call: TRBV6-5
clone_size: few
j_call: TRBJ1-5
cdr3_aa: CASSTRGGNQPQHF
cdr3_nt: TGTGCCAGCAGTACACGTGGAGGGAATCAGCCCCAGCATTTT

d_call: TRBD2
v_call: TRBV6-5
clone_size: -
j_call: TRBJ2-7
cdr3_aa: CASSSASGRHYEQYF
cdr3_nt: TGTGCCAGCAGTTCCGCCAGCGGGAGACACTACGAGCAGTACTTC

d_call: -
v_call: TRBV15
clone_size: few
j_call: TRBJ2-3
cdr3_aa: CATSSLDTQYF
cdr3_nt: TGTGCCACCAGCAGTCTAGATACGCAGTATTTT

d_call: -
v_call: TRBV5-1
clone_size: -
j_call: TRBJ2-1
cdr3_aa: CASSLVGGWSSYNEQFF
cdr3_nt: TGCGCCAGCAGCTTGGTAGGGGGATGGAGCTCCTACAATGAGCAGTTCTTC

d_call: TRBD1
v_call: TRBV29-1
clone_size: -
j_call: TRBJ2-7
cdr3_aa: CSVEDLRGQRYEQYF
cdr3_nt: TGCAGCGTTGAAGATCTGAGGGGACAGCGTTACGAGCAGTACTTC

d_call: -
v_call: TRBV27
clone_size: few
j_call: TRBJ1-1
cdr3_aa: CASSAPQTGGRNTEAFF
cdr3_nt: TGTGCCAGCAGCGCTCCCCAAACAGGAGGGAGGAACACTGAAGCTTTCTTT

d_call: -
v_call: TRBV29-1
clone_size: few
j_call: TRBJ1-2
cdr3_aa: CSVREGAGYGYTF
cdr3_nt: TGCAGCGTTAGGGAGGGTGCGGGGTATGGCTACACCTTC

d_call: -
v_call: TRBV5-1
clone_size: few
j_call: TRBJ1-1
cdr3_aa: CASSLGAGARNTEAFF
cdr3_nt: TGCGCCAGCAGCTTGGGCGCAGGGGCAAGGAACACTGAAGCTTTCTTT

d_call: TRBD1
v_call: TRBV30
clone_size: -
j_call: TRBJ1-5
cdr3_aa: CAWSAGQGIQPQHF
cdr3_nt: TGTGCCTGGAGTGCCGGACAGGGGATACAGCCCCAGCATTTT

d_call: -
v_call: TRBV6-6
clone_size: few
j_call: TRBJ2-7
cdr3_aa: CASSQYYEQYF
cdr3_nt: TGTGCCAGCAGTCAGTACTACGAGCAGTACTTC

d_call: -
v_call: TRBV28
clone_size: -
j_call: TRBJ2-7
cdr3_aa: CASSSGNTYEQYF
cdr3_nt: TGTGCCAGCAGTTCAGGAAATACCTACGAGCAGTACTTC

d_call: TRBD1
v_call: TRBV6-5
clone_size: -
j_call: TRBJ1-1
cdr3_aa: CASTRGQRHTEAFF
cdr3_nt: TGTGCCAGCACCCGGGGACAGAGGCACACTGAAGCTTTCTTT

d_call: -
v_call: TRBV7-3
clone_size: -
j_call: TRBJ2-5
cdr3_aa: CATGRGQETQYF
cdr3_nt: TGTGCTACGGGCAGGGGCCAAGAGACCCAGTACTTC

d_call: -
v_call: TRBV5-4
clone_size: -
j_call: TRBJ1-1
cdr3_aa: CASSTGGRGNTEAFF
cdr3_nt: TGTGCCAGCAGCACGGGTGGCAGGGGGAACACTGAAGCTTTCTTT

d_call: -
v_call: TRBV25-1
clone_size: -
j_call: TRBJ1-1
cdr3_aa: CASSEVSPWTEAFF
cdr3_nt: TGTGCCAGCAGTGAAGTTAGTCCGTGGACTGAAGCTTTCTTT

d_call: TRBD1
v_call: TRBV5-1
clone_size: few
j_call: TRBJ1-1
cdr3_aa: CASSPAMTGLGTTEAFF
cdr3_nt: TGCGCCAGCAGCCCCGCGATGACAGGGCTGGGAACCACTGAAGCTTTCTTT

d_call: TRBD1
v_call: TRBV29-1
clone_size: -
j_call: TRBJ1-3
cdr3_aa: CSFSRGQGNTIYF
cdr3_nt: TGCAGCTTCTCAAGGGGACAGGGGAACACCATATATTTT

d_call: TRBD1
v_call: TRBV2
clone_size: -
j_call: TRBJ2-3
cdr3_aa: CASSETGGPVTQYF
cdr3_nt: TGTGCCAGCAGTGAAACAGGGGGCCCAGTAACGCAGTATTTT

d_call: -
v_call: TRBV29-1
clone_size: few
j_call: TRBJ1-3
cdr3_aa: CSVAEGLGNTIYF
cdr3_nt: TGCAGCGTTGCGGAGGGGCTTGGAAACACCATATATTTT

d_call: TRBD2
v_call: TRBV28
clone_size: -
j_call: TRBJ2-3
cdr3_aa: CASSLAAGGADTQYF
cdr3_nt: TGTGCCAGCAGTTTAGCAGCGGGAGGCGCAGATACGCAGTATTTT

d_call: TRBD1
v_call: TRBV2
clone_size: few
j_call: TRBJ2-6
cdr3_aa: CAITGTGKAGANVLTF
cdr3_nt: TGTGCCATCACCGGGACAGGGAAGGCTGGGGCCAACGTCCTGACTTTC

d_call: TRBD1
v_call: TRBV5-1
clone_size: -
j_call: TRBJ1-4
cdr3_aa: CASSGTQGAGEKLFF
cdr3_nt: TGCGCCAGCAGCGGCACACAGGGGGCAGGTGAAAAACTGTTTTTT

d_call: -
v_call: TRBV9
clone_size: -
j_call: TRBJ2-3
cdr3_aa: CASSVSVPPTDTQYF
cdr3_nt: TGTGCCAGCAGCGTAAGCGTTCCTCCCACAGATACGCAGTATTTT

d_call: -
v_call: TRBV30
clone_size: -
j_call: TRBJ2-7
cdr3_aa: CGAKSNSYEQYF
cdr3_nt: TGTGGGGCGAAGAGTAACTCCTACGAGCAGTACTTC

d_call: -
v_call: TRBV18
clone_size: -
j_call: TRBJ2-5
cdr3_aa: CASSPAAQGQETQYF
cdr3_nt: TGTGCCAGCTCACCCGCTGCCCAGGGCCAAGAGACCCAGTACTTC

d_call: TRBD1
v_call: TRBV28
clone_size: -
j_call: TRBJ2-7
cdr3_aa: CASSIGQGTPYEQYF
cdr3_nt: TGTGCCAGCAGTATAGGACAGGGAACTCCCTACGAGCAGTACTTC

d_call: -
v_call: TRBV15
clone_size: -
j_call: TRBJ2-1
cdr3_aa: CATRPPGLYYNEQFF
cdr3_nt: TGTGCCACCAGGCCACCGGGTCTCTATTACAATGAGCAGTTCTTC

d_call: -
v_call: TRBV5-1
clone_size: -
j_call: TRBJ2-3
cdr3_aa: CASSFGTGEGDTQYF
cdr3_nt: TGCGCCAGCAGCTTCGGAACGGGAGAGGGAGATACGCAGTATTTT

d_call: -
v_call: TRBV28
clone_size: few
j_call: TRBJ2-1
cdr3_aa: CASSLGQGRSEQFF
cdr3_nt: TGTGCCAGCAGTTTGGGTCAGGGGCGGAGTGAGCAGTTCTTC

d_call: -
v_call: TRBV6-1
clone_size: -
j_call: TRBJ2-1
cdr3_aa: CASSETRQNNEQFF
cdr3_nt: TGTGCCAGCAGTGAAACCAGGCAAAACAATGAGCAGTTCTTC

d_call: TRBD2
v_call: TRBV25-1
clone_size: -
j_call: TRBJ2-3
cdr3_aa: CASRLGGGGDTQYF
cdr3_nt: TGTGCCAGCAGGTTGGGCGGGGGAGGAGATACGCAGTATTTT

d_call: -
v_call: TRBV30
clone_size: few
j_call: TRBJ2-2
cdr3_aa: CAWSTRDTQRFGELFF
cdr3_nt: TGTGCCTGGAGTACCCGGGACACCCAGAGATTCGGGGAGCTGTTTTTT

d_call: -
v_call: TRBV14
clone_size: few
j_call: TRBJ1-1
cdr3_aa: CASSYLPGRAFF
cdr3_nt: TGTGCCAGCAGCTACCTACCCGGGAGAGCTTTCTTT